These 18 T cell receptor beta chains originate from one sample sequenced in a study of Tregs in tolerant kidney transplant recipients. Assay used: immunoSEQ multiplex PCR; TCRdb lists only in-frame clones, some missing. The table includes about 100,000 clones, 90% to 95% detected once. Related graft donors supplied nonmyeloablative bone marrow transplants, and mixed chimerism was transient. Sequencing used CD4+ T cells from blood (PBMCs), obtained 12 months after the transplant. These receptor sequences come from a human patient who received a combined kidney and bone marrow transplant. Some T cells may be graft donor cells.

The chain joins TRBV7-6 to TRBJ1-4, with D possibly being TRBD1 (5 bases). The CDR3 is made up of 15 amino acids. Trimming took off 1 base at V and 5 bases at J, with 11 bases between the two ends. CDR1 SGHVS and CDR2 FNYEAQ come from the germline V gene. In nucleotides, the CDR3 is TGTGCCAGCAGCTTAGTGGCAGGGAAGAATGAAAAACTGTTTTTT. The encoded protein is CASSLVAGKNEKLFF.

The chain employs TRBV6-5 and TRBJ2-7, with 8 bases that match TRBD1. The trim removed 2 bases at V and 4 bases at J, leaving 10 bases unmatched. Germline V gene lookup returns CDR1 MNHEY and CDR2 SVGAGI. CDR3 length: 16 amino acids. CDR3 region: CASSYPPGRGQYEQYF. In DNA, the CDR3 is TGTGCCAGCAGTTACCCTCCGGGCAGGGGGCAATACGAGCAGTACTTC.

V gene TRBV18 combines with J gene TRBJ1-2, with TRBD1 as a possible D gene (5 bases). CDR3 length: 14 amino acids. Germline assignment: CDR1 KGHSH and CDR2 LQKENI. Trimming left V 2 bases short and J 1 base short, with 8 bases between. CDR3 sequence: CASSPDRNNYGYTF. DNA of the CDR3: TGTGCCAGCTCACCAGACAGAAATAACTATGGCTACACCTTC.

The V gene is TRBV2, the J gene TRBJ1-1, with TRBD1 as a possible D gene (5 bases). Germline CDR1 is SNHLY and CDR2 is FYNNEI. This CDR3 has 13 residues. Deletions cut 7 bases from V and 4 bases from J, with 13 bases between. The CDR3 sequence: CASIRGRITEAFF. The CDR3, as DNA: TGTGCCAGCATTCGGGGGAGGATCACTGAAGCTTTCTTT.

In its sample, this clone was seen a few times. The sample carries other DNA sequences with the same CDR3. The chain links TRBV7-2 to TRBJ2-1, with D hard to call. Trimming took off 1 base at V and 0 bases at J, with 7 bases between the two ends. CDR1 is SGHTA, CDR2 FQGNSA, per germline. This CDR3 comprises 15 residues. DNA of the CDR3: TGTGCCAGCAGCTTAGGAACGAGCTCCTACAATGAGCAGTTCTTC. It translates to CASSLGTSSYNEQFF.

The chain has TRBV21-1 and TRBJ1-2. TRBV21-1 is a documented pseudogene. CDR3 length equals 13 residues. The chain's CDR3 is CASSKVWRLDYAF. CDR3 DNA: TGTGCCAGCAGCAAAGTCTGGCGTTTAGACTACGCCTTC.

This rearrangement joins TRBV2 to TRBJ2-3, with no clear D. This CDR3 is 15 amino acids long. CDR1 and CDR2 (germline): SNHLY, FYNNEI. V lost 5 bases to trimming and J lost 2 bases, with 14 bases between them. The chain's CDR3 is CASSWAATPTDTQYF. CDR3 nucleotides: TGTGCCAGCAGTTGGGCCGCGACGCCCACAGATACGCAGTATTTT.

The chain employs TRBV4-1 and TRBJ2-3, with 8 bases identical to TRBD2. With V trimmed by 0 bases and J by 3 bases, 5 bases remained unmatched. CDR3 size: 16 residues. Germline V CDR1 and CDR2: MGHRA, YSYEKL. For the CDR3, the DNA is TGCGCCAGCAGCCAAGATCGGAGCGGGAGAACAGATACGCAGTATTTT. It is translated as CASSQDRSGRTDTQYF.

The genes are TRBV7-9 and TRBJ2-5; D is perhaps TRBD2 (6 bases). This CDR3 comprises 14 residues. The germline gives CDR1 SEHNR, CDR2 FQNEAQ (reference sequence). V was clipped by 6 bases and J by 3 bases, with 14 bases between them. CDR3 bases: TGTGCCAGCAGGGAGGGGTTTGGCAAAGAGACCCAGTACTTC. This gives the protein CASREGFGKETQYF.

The rearrangement links TRBV19 to TRBJ2-7, with D possibly TRBD2 on 5 matching bases. With 1 base removed from V and 4 bases from J, the gap between germline ends came to 14 bases. Germline V gene sequence: CDR1 LNHDA, CDR2 SQIVND (reference sequence). The CDR3 consists of 15 residues. The DNA of the CDR3 is TGTGCCAGTAGTATAGGCGGGTTTGGCGGGTACGAGCAGTACTTC. Translation gives CASSIGGFGGYEQYF.

The chain employs TRBV4-3 and TRBJ2-1; D uncertain. The ends were cut back, 0 bases at V and 6 bases at J, with 9 bases in the middle. The germline CDR1 and CDR2 sequences are LGHNA and YSLEER. This CDR3 is built from 14 residues. The DNA for the CDR3 is TGCGCCAGCAGCCAAGATAGTCGGTTCAATGAGCAGTTCTTC. It translates to CASSQDSRFNEQFF.

This sequence joins TRBV11-2 and TRBJ1-2; 7 bases agree with TRBD1. Trimming cost V 0 bases and J 9 bases; bases outside gene matches: 10. Germline V gene data show CDR1 as SGHAT and CDR2 as FQNNGV. This CDR3 comprises 15 residues. DNA for the CDR3: TGTGCCAGCAGCTTAGATCCCCAGGGGGAGAGAAGCTACACCTTC. This sequence encodes CASSLDPQGERSYTF.

Here the CDR3 reads CASSKGGGAYGYTF. As DNA, the CDR3 is TGTGCCAGCTCAAAAGGAGGGGGCGCTTATGGCTACACCTTC. The chain is built from TRBV28 and TRBJ1-2, with 7 bases identical to TRBD1. Per germline, CDR1 MDHEN and CDR2 SYDVKM. The trim removed 8 bases at V and 5 bases at J, leaving 11 bases unmatched. This CDR3 is 14 amino acids long.

The rearrangement joins TRBV30 to TRBJ2-3; tentatively, D is TRBD2 (7 bases). Germline CDR1 is GTSNPN and CDR2 is SVGIG (reference sequence). Deletions cut 2 bases from V and 1 base from J, with 10 bases between. The CDR3 consists of 14 residues. This chain's CDR3 is CAWSSGGGTDTQYF. The CDR3 region has the DNA TGTGCCTGGAGTTCGGGGGGCGGCACAGATACGCAGTATTTT.

The rearrangement joins TRBV18 to TRBJ2-7, with 8 positions matching TRBD2. The CDR3 loop spans 16 amino acids. With V trimmed by 2 bases and J by 6 bases, 12 bases remained unmatched. Germline V CDR1 and CDR2: KGHSH, LQKENI. Written as DNA, the CDR3 is TGTGCCAGCTCACCAAAGATGAGCGGGAGCCTACTCGAGCAGTACTTC. Translating gives CASSPKMSGSLLEQYF.

The rearrangement uses TRBV25-1 and TRBJ2-5; the match to TRBD2 covers 10 bases. After removal of 4 bases from V and 2 bases from J, the junction contained 10 bases not matched to a gene. The CDR3 totals 17 residues. Germline CDR1 MGHDK, CDR2 SYGVNS. The CDR3 nucleotides are TGTGCCAGCAGTGCGTTTCTAGCGGGGGACCTACAAGAGACCCAGTACTTC. Protein: CASSAFLAGDLQETQYF.

V gene TRBV18 combines with J gene TRBJ2-7; TRBD1 might be the D (5 bases). With 3 bases removed from V and 4 bases from J, the gap between germline ends came to 16 bases. Germline-derived CDR1 and CDR2 are KGHSH and LQKENI. The length of the CDR3 is 15 residues. CDR3 region: CASSPYLGQVYEQYF. DNA for the CDR3: TGTGCCAGCTCACCCTACCTTGGACAAGTATACGAGCAGTACTTC.

The chain recombines TRBV7-6 with TRBJ2-6, with D uncertain. CDR3 size: 17 residues. Trimming pared 1 base from V and 0 bases from J, leaving 10 bases between. Germline loops: CDR1 SGHVS, CDR2 FNYEAQ. The CDR3 DNA follows: TGTGCCAGCAGCTTAGTCTTGAGAGGCTCTGGGGCCAACGTCCTGACTTTC. This gives the protein CASSLVLRGSGANVLTF.